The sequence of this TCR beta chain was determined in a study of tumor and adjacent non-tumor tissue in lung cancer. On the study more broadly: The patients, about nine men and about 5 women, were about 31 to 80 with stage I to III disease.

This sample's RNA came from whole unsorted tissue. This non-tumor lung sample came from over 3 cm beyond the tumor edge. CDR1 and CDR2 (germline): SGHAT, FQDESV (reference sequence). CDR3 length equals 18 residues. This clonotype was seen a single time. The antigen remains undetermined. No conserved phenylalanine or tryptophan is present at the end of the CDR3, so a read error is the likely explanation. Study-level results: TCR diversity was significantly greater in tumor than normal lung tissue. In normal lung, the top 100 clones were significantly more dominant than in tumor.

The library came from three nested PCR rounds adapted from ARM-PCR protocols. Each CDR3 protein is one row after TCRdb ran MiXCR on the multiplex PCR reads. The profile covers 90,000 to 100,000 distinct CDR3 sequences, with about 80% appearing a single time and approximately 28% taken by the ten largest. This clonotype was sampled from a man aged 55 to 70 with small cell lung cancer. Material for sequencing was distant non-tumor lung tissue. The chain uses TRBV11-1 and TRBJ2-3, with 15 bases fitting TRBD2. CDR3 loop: CASSSGLAGGPVADTQYS. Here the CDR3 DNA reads TGCGCCAGCAGCTCCGGACTAGCGGGAGGGCCGGTGGCTGATACGCAGTATTCT.